This note documents a single T cell receptor (beta chain) sequence. Using immunoSEQ multiplex PCR, the repertoire was profiled, and TCRdb retains in-frame clones only, with some absent. The sample has fewer than 25,000 clones, approximately 90% seen once; the top ten hold under 30%. These data are taken from a study of preoperative IRX-2 immunotherapy in early breast cancer. Treatment indicated: preoperative locoregional IRX-2 cytokine immunotherapy. The length of the CDR3 is 15 residues. Trimming removed 5 bases from V and 7 bases from J, with 18 bases in between. Germline-derived CDR1 and CDR2 are MGHDK and SYGVNS.

The sequencing here drew on tumor tissue, taken after IRX-2 immunotherapy. The chain carries TRBV25-1 and TRBJ2-1, with D possibly being TRBD1 (6 bases). The clonotype was recovered from a human donor with breast cancer. CDR3 region: CASSPPGQGFNEQFF. For the CDR3, the DNA is TGTGCCAGCAGTCCCCCTGGGCAGGGGTTTAATGAGCAGTTCTTC.